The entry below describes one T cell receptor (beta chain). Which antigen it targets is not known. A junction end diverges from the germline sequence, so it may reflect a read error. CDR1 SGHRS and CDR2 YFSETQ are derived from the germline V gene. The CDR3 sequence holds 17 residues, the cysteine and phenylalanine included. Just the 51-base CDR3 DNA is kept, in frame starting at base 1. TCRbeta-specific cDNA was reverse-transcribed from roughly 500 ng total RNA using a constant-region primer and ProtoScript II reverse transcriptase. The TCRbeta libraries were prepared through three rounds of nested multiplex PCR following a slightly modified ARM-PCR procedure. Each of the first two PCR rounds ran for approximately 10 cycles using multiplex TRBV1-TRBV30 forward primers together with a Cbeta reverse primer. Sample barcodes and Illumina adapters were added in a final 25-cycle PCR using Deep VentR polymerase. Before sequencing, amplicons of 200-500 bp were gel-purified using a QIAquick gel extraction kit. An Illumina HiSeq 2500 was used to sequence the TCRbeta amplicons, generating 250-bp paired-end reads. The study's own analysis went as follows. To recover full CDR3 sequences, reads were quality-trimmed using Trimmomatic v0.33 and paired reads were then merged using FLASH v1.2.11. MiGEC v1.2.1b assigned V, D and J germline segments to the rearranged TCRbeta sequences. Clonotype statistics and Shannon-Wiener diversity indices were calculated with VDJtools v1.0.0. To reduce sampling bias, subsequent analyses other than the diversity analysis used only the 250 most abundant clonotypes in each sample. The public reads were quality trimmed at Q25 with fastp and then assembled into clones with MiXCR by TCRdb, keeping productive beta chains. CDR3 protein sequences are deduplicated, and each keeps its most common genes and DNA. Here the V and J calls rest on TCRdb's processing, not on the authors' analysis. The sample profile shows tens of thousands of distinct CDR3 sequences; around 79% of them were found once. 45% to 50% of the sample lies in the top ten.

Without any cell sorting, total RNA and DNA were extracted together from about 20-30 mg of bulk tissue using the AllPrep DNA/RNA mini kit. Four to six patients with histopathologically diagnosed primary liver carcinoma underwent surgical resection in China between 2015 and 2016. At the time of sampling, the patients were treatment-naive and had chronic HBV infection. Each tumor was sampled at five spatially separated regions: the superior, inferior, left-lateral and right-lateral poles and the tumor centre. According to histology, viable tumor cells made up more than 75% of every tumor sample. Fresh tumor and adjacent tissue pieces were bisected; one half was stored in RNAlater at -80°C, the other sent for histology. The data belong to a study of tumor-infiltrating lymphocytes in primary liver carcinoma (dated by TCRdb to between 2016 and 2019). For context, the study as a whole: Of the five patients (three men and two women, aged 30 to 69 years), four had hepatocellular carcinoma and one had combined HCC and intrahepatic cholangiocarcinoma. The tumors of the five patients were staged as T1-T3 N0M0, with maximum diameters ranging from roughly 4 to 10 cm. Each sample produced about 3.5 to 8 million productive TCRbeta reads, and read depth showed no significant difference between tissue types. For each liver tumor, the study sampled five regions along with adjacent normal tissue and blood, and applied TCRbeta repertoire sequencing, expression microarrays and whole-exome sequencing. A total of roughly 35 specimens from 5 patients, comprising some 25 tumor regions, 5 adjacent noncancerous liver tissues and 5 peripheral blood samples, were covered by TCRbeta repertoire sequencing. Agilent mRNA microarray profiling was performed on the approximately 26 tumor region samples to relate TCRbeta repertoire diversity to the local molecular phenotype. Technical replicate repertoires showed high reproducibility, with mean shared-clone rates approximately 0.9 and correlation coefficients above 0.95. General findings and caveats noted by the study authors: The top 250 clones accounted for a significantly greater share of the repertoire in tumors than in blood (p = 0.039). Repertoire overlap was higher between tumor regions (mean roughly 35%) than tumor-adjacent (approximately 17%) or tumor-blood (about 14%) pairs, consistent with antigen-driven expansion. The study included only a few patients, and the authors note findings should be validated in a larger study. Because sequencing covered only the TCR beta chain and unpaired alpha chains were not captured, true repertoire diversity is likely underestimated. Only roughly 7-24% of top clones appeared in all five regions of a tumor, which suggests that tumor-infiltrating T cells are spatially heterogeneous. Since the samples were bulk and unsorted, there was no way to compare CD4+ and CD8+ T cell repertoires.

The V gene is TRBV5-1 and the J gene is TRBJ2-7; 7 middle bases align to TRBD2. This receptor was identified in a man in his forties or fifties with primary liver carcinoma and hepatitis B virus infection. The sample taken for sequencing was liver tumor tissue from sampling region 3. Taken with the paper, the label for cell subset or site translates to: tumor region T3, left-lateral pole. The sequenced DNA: TGCGCCAGCAGCTTTGACATGGACCCGGGGGGAGGCTATGAGCAGTGCTTC. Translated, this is CASSFDMDPGGGYEQCF. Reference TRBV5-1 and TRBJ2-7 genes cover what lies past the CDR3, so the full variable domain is KAGVTQTPRYLIKTRGQQVTLSCSPISGHRSVSWYQQTPGQGLQFLFEYFSETQRNKGNFPGRFSGRQFSNSRSEMNVSTLELGDSALYLCASSFDMDPGGGYEQCFGPGTRLTVT.